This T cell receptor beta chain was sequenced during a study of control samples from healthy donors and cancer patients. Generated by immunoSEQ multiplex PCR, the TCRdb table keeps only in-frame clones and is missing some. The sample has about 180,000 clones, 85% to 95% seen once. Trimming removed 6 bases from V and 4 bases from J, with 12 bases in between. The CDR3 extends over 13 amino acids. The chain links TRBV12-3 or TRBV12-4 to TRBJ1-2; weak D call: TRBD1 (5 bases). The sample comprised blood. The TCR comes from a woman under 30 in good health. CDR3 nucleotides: TGTGCCAGCAGCCTCTCAGACAGCTATGGCTACACCTTC. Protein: CASSLSDSYGYTF.